These T cell receptor beta chains were read from a single sample in a study of cytomegalovirus exposure and HLA in healthy donors. Generated by immunoSEQ multiplex PCR, the TCRdb table keeps only in-frame clones and is missing some. Of roughly 82,000 clones in the sample, 93% are singletons; the top ten hold roughly 0.74%. Specimen: PBMCs. These receptors were collected from a man between 18 and 35 years old in good health and CMV-seronegative. Each CDR3 is given with its conserved first and last residue. D genes are given only for firm matches. A clone size is listed for some rows: how often the clone was seen (once, few, many), or a class if it is expanded.

TRBD1	TRBJ2-7	TRBV27	once	TGTGCCAGCAGTTTATTAGGGACAGGGGCCTACGAGCAGTACTTC	CASSLLGTGAYEQYF
-	TRBJ2-7	TRBV30	-	TGTGCCTGGAGTGCGGGACTCAACTACCCCTACGAGCAGTACTTC	CAWSAGLNYPYEQYF
-	TRBJ1-2	TRBV6-5	-	TGTGCCAGCAGTTTCTCGGGGCCGGGCGCCTATGGCTACACCTTC	CASSFSGPGAYGYTF
-	TRBJ2-1	TRBV7-7	-	TGTGCTAGCAGCTCAGGGGACGGCGAGCAGTTCTTC	CASSSGDGEQFF
-	TRBJ2-1	TRBV5-4	-	TGTGCCAGCAGCCCGGAGGTCGGCCACAATGAGCAGTTCTTC	CASSPEVGHNEQFF
TRBD1	TRBJ1-6	TRBV11-2	once	TGTGCCAGCAGCGAGTCCAGGGGGCGGTCACCCCTCCACTTT	CASSESRGRSPLHF
-	TRBJ1-2	TRBV20-1	-	TGCAGTGCTTCAGGGTTCTATGGCTACACCTTC	CSASGFYGYTF
TRBD1	TRBJ1-4	TRBV10-3	-	TGTGCCATCAGTACAGGGGGGAGGAATGAAAAACTGTTTTTT	CAISTGGRNEKLFF
TRBD2	TRBJ2-5	TRBV29-1	-	TGCAGCGCCCCTCGCGGAAGCGGGGTACCCCTGGAGACCCAGTACTTC	CSAPRGSGVPLETQYF
-	TRBJ1-5	TRBV2	-	TGTGCCAGCAGTGAAGCTGGGGCCTATAGCAATCAGCCCCAGCATTTT	CASSEAGAYSNQPQHF
-	TRBJ1-1	TRBV6-6	-	TGTGCCAGCGCAGGGGTGGGCACTGAAGCTTTCTTT	CASAGVGTEAFF
-	TRBJ2-6	TRBV28	-	TGTGCCAGCAGTCTTATCAGGGTATACGGGGCCAACGTCCTGACTTTC	CASSLIRVYGANVLTF
TRBD1	TRBJ2-2	TRBV2	-	TGTGCCGGCTCGACAGGGGGCTCTAATAGAGCCGGGGAGCTGTTTTTT	CAGSTGGSNRAGELFF
-	TRBJ1-1	TRBV5-1	-	TGCGCCAGCACCTCGGGAGGCCTCCCGAACACTGAAGCTTTCTTT	CASTSGGLPNTEAFF